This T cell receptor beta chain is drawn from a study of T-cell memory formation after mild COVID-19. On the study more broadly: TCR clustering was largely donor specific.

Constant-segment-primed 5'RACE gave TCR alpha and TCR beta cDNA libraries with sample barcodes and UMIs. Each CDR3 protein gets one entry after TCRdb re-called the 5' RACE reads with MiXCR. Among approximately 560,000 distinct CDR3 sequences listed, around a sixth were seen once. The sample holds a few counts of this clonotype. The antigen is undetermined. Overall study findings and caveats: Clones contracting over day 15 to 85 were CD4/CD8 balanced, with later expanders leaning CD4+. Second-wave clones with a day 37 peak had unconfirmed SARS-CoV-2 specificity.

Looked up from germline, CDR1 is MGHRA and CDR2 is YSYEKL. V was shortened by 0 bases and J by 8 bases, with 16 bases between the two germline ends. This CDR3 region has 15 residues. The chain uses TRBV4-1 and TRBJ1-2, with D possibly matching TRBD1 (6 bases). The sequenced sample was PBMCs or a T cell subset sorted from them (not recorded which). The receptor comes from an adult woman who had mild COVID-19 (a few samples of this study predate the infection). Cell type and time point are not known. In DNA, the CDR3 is TGCGCCAGCAGCCAAGATGGTCGGGGGCACCAAGGCTACACCTTC. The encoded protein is CASSQDGRGHQGYTF.